Below, 9 T cell receptor beta chains from the same sample are listed, as sequenced in a study of blood T cells in healthy people across ages. The use of a sample-barcoded 5' primer and a J-beta primer mix characterized a second PCR of about 7 to 12 cycles. TCRdb analysed the 5' RACE reads with MiXCR anew, one entry per CDR3 protein. The sample records about 1.4 million distinct CDR3 sequences, 55% to 75% being singletons. Sequencing was done on a sample of blood. These receptors came from a man between 18 and 35 years old in good health.

The chain combines TRBV6-1 with TRBJ1-4; D is unclear. The CDR3 has 15 residues. Germline values: CDR1 MNHNS, CDR2 SASEGT. Trimming took off 1 base at V and 11 bases at J, with 17 bases between the two ends. The CDR3 loop is CASSEEGRETGKLFF. The CDR3 DNA is TGTGCCAGCAGTGAAGAAGGACGGGAGACGGGGAAACTGTTTTTT.

CDR3 nucleotides: TGTGCCAGCAGCTTTGTAGCGGGGAAACAAGAGACCCAGTACTTC. This sequence encodes CASSFVAGKQETQYF. The chain recombines TRBV11-2 with TRBJ2-5; TRBD2 matches 8 bases. In germline, CDR1 is SGHAT, CDR2 FQNNGV. The CDR3 extends over 15 amino acids. Trimming removed 3 bases from V and 2 bases from J; junction bases left unmatched: 5.

The V gene is TRBV6-2 or TRBV6-3, the J gene TRBJ2-7; D perhaps matches TRBD1 (5 bases). The V gene's germline CDR1 is MNHEY and CDR2 SVGEGT. The CDR3 consists of 15 residues. V shed 0 bases and J shed 2 bases, with 11 bases lying between them. CDR3 bases: TGTGCCAGCAGTTACTCGGTCGCCAGGGCCTACGAGCAGTACTTC. Protein sequence: CASSYSVARAYEQYF.

This clonotype has more than one count but fewer than ten. CDR3: CASSVAQNNSPLHF. For the CDR3, the DNA is TGTGCCAGCAGCGTAGCACAGAATAATTCACCCCTCCACTTT. V is TRBV9 and J is TRBJ1-6, with D hard to call. V shed 0 bases and J shed 5 bases, with 6 bases lying between them. The CDR3 has 14 residues. The germline gives CDR1 SGDLS, CDR2 YYNGEE. The entire variable domain, with the rest obtained from reference TRBV9 and TRBJ1-6, is as follows: DSGVTQTPKHLITATGQRVTLRCSPRSGDLSVYWYQQSLDQGLQFLIQYYNGEERAKGNILERFSAQQFPDLHSELNLSSLELGDSALYFCASSVAQNNSPLHFGNGTRLTVT.

This rearrangement joins TRBV5-1 to TRBJ2-1; 11 bases fit TRBD1. The CDR3 runs to 16 residues. In germline, CDR1 is SGHRS, CDR2 YFSETQ. Trimming removed 2 bases from V and 2 bases from J; junction bases left unmatched: 3. This CDR3 is CASSFGQGAPYNEQFF. DNA for the CDR3: TGCGCCAGCAGCTTCGGACAGGGGGCCCCCTACAATGAGCAGTTCTTC.

This chain connects TRBV6-5 to TRBJ2-1, with 11 bases fitting TRBD2. The CDR3 has 14 residues. Germline V gene lookup returns CDR1 MNHEY and CDR2 SVGAGI. Trimming took 6 bases from V and 7 from J; bases not matched to a gene: 5. CDR3 DNA: TGTGCCAGCAGCATCTGGACTAGCGGGAATGAGCAGTTCTTC. This codes for CASSIWTSGNEQFF.

The chain is built from TRBV2 and TRBJ1-2, with 9 bases matching TRBD1. V shed 7 bases and J 5 bases; nucleotides not matched to a gene: 17. Germline values: CDR1 SNHLY, CDR2 FYNNEI. The CDR3 covers 17 residues. For the CDR3, the DNA is TGTGCCAGCAATCCCGGGACAGGGAGTCTGGTGGAATATGGCTACACCTTC. Its translation is CASNPGTGSLVEYGYTF.

The chain joins TRBV20-1 to TRBJ1-1; D not resolved. The germline gives CDR1 DFQATT, CDR2 SNEGSKA (reference sequence). This CDR3 is built from 13 residues. The ends were cut back, 1 base at V and 1 base at J, with 7 bases in the middle. CDR3 in amino acids: CSARVSANTEAFF. The CDR3 region has the DNA TGCAGTGCTAGAGTCTCGGCGAACACTGAAGCTTTCTTT.

There are a few counts of this clonotype. This chain links TRBV5-1 with TRBJ2-3, with a tentative D call TRBD2 (5 bases). Trimming took 4 bases from V and 0 from J, leaving 9 bases between them. The CDR3 totals 14 residues. Germline CDR1 is SGHRS and CDR2 is YFSETQ. Written as DNA, the CDR3 is TGCGCCAGCAGCACAGAGCGGAGCACAGATACGCAGTATTTT. This sequence encodes CASSTERSTDTQYF.